This TCR beta chain was retrieved from a study of cytomegalovirus exposure and HLA in healthy donors (dated by TCRdb to about 2017). For the wider study: An earlier analysis of approximately 600 of the donors reported approximately 290 Gb of sequence data and around 120 million unique TCR beta sequences from roughly 180 million T cells. An early release covering 550 to 700 HLA-typed donors comprised 300 to 350 gigabases of sequencing data and roughly 86 million unique TCR sequences. The genetic ancestry cluster associated with self-reported Caucasian donors included 81% of the approximately 410 genotyped donors. The study was designed to test whether signatures of past pathogen exposure could be identified by cataloging public T cell receptors. The T cell repertoires of some 700 subjects were profiled by immunosequencing and related to cytomegalovirus serostatus. A separate validation cohort of roughly 120 different subjects was used in addition to the approximately 640-subject first cohort. The study combined high-throughput TCR immunosequencing, statistical association of individual TCRs with disease status, and machine learning to predict cytomegalovirus infection status. A later analysis re-analyzed previously published TCR beta repertoires from several hundred donors and added high-resolution HLA genotyping to study TCR occurrence patterns. Rather than using new phenotypic data, the later analysis identified candidate immune exposures from TCR beta sequences and from how often those sequences occurred across donors. An earlier analysis of around 640 of the donors used high-throughput TCR beta sequencing to judge whether each TCR beta V gene segment behaved as functional or pseudogenic. Donor age, sex, ethnicity and CMV serostatus were collected together with the repertoire data. A later genetic analysis took genome-wide SNP genotypes for about 55% of the 666 donors and used that subset as a discovery cohort. Every repertoire in the discovery cohort had been generated on one and the same sequencing platform. Class I and class II HLA loci were covered by the typing at four-digit resolution. The number of typed donors differed by locus: roughly 620-630 for A, B, C, DRB1 and DQB1; 500 to 550 for DQA1; around 610 for DPA1; and 400 to 480 for DPB1. A few DR-DQ haplotypes were treated as single units for association and clustering because of strong linkage in the cohort. Among about 400 genotyped donors of the cohort, an average of about 240,000 unique TCR beta nucleotide sequences was sequenced per donor, of which roughly 17% were non-productive.

Findings and caveats that apply to the study as a whole: The earlier analysis of approximately 540 of the donors excluded seventeen rarely observed V segments, including chromosome 9 orphons, because counts were too low. Cytomegalovirus status was reported to be diagnosed by the classifier with high specificity and sensitivity in both the original and validation cohorts. A cluster of highly shared sequence variants was judged likely to represent a technical artifact of the sequencing pipeline. In a later analysis, 15,000 to 20,000 TCR beta sequences were associated with specific HLA alleles at a false discovery rate of 0.05. A further reported finding was that TCR beta sequences accurately predicted the HLA-A and HLA-B alleles for most subjects in the first cohort. Correlated functional status among segregating V segments might reflect linkage disequilibrium, but an unknown experimental factor could not be ruled out. Because HLA typing was unavailable for some donors at each locus, only the typed subset was used in association tests. In a later analysis, TCR association rates were found to vary across HLA loci, with the most associated TCRs seen for DRB1 alleles and the fewest for HLA-C alleles. Several of the top co-occurrence clusters appeared to be linked to parvovirus B19, influenza, CMV and Epstein-Barr virus, according to a later analysis. In vitro tests confirmed that a few of the cytomegalovirus-associated TCR beta chains recognize cytomegalovirus antigens. V-gene and J-gene trimming of TCR beta chains was associated with a missense DCLRE1C variant in a later genetic analysis, and the association was replicated in an independent cohort. Compared with equally common non-associated chains, HLA-associated TCR beta chains in a later analysis were more clonally expanded and had lower generation probabilities. While some public TCRs were present in many individuals, most TCR sequences turned up only very rarely across donors. Compared with the 666-donor mean, donors in an Asian-associated ancestry cluster had fewer N-insertions in productive TCRs, according to a later genetic analysis. Only TCR beta chains were sequenced in this cohort, and the absence of alpha or paired-chain data limited detectable features. According to a later analysis, most CMV-associated TCR beta chains appeared to be HLA-restricted, and the HLA associations seemed to be driven largely by CMV exposure. In an earlier analysis of some 540 of the donors, most TCR beta V segments appeared in productive rearrangements about 87% or about 30% of the time, broadly matching IMGT annotations. CMV serostatus was the only immune exposure information available for the cohort. Sequencing depth was assumed to be roughly uniform across donors in the presence/absence analyses, though that assumption may not hold. The 87-base-pair reads could not distinguish some IMGT-functional V segments, including TRBV6-2 and TRBV6-3, so those segments were excluded. The study gave a list of more than 150 TCR beta chains associated with cytomegalovirus. It was suggested by the authors that the approach could potentially be generalized to other disease states and immunological phenotypes. When HLA alleles, especially DR and DQ, strongly co-occurred, TCR associations were difficult to assign to individual alleles.

There are 12 amino acids in the CDR3, from cysteine to phenylalanine inclusive. Only the CDR3 portion is preserved as DNA: 36 bases, with reading frame beginning at the first base. CDR1 and CDR2 are read off the germline V gene (reference sequence) as LNHDA and SQIVND. Between the V and J ends, shortened by 2 bases and 6 bases respectively, the junction contains 7 bases. In regard to this clone: Its cognate antigen has yet to be identified. The record has no base qualities; no much larger clone is one base away.

The cohort comprised hundreds of healthy bone marrow donors. At the time of sampling, every cohort member was nominally healthy, though immune exposures that went unrecorded were likely present. The donor was CMV seropositive and was included in the group of approximately 310 seropositive cohort members. Each donor provided a peripheral blood sample, and peripheral blood mononuclear cells were used for TCR beta sequencing. The Qiagen DNeasy Blood Extraction Kit was used to extract genomic DNA from the blood cell samples. Libraries came from the immunoSEQ multiplex PCR assay. A mixture of 60 forward primers for TCR Vbeta segments and 13 reverse primers for TCR Jbeta segments was used in the multiplex PCR. The CDR3 region of rearranged TCR beta genes was amplified from genomic DNA by a multiplex PCR assay. The amplified TCR beta libraries were sequenced on the Illumina HiSeq System as 87-base-pair reads. Per the original workflow: A later analysis counted 75 million to 100 million unique TCR beta chains across the 500 to 850 repertoires, and approximately 11 million of these chains were shared by at least two donors. Raw reads were error-corrected and collapsed into unique sequences with a nearest-neighbor algorithm that merged closely related sequences to remove PCR and sequencing errors. Alignment of CDR3 sequences to IMGT reference sequences was used to assign V, D and J gene segments. For a sequence to be retained, at least a six-nucleotide match to both a V gene segment and a J gene segment was required. Rearrangements were classified as productive when the CDR3 lacked stop codons and remained in frame with V and J, and all other rearrangements were classified as non-productive. CDR3 was defined by IMGT convention, running from the second conserved V-encoded cysteine to the conserved J-encoded phenylalanine. The earlier analysis of some 550 of the donors excluded any sequence lacking an unambiguous match to a single V gene segment. An earlier analysis of several hundred of the donors called V segments functional above 56.7% productive rearrangements and segregating when the between-donor standard deviation exceeded 5%. A statistical classification framework was built to diagnose cytomegalovirus status from the catalog of TCR beta chain sequences. V and J gene assignment, in a later analysis, came from comparing TCR nucleotide sequences with IMGT/GENE-DB human TR gene sequences. A later analysis assigned CDR3 sequences and most-parsimonious VDJ recombination scenarios with the TCRdist pipeline. In a later analysis, each TCR beta chain was defined by its CDR3 amino acid sequence together with its V-gene family, and reads lacking a unique V-gene family were excluded. As a way to deal with suspected cross-contamination and a sequencing artifact, a later analysis dropped 450 to 600 nucleotide sequences that were highly shared and had low generation probability. For each public chain, a later analysis derived a clonal expansion index from normalized ranks of inferred template counts within each repertoire. A later analysis computed generation probabilities with a VDJ recombination model fitted to out-of-frame rearrangements, and checked the results against IGoR. In a later analysis, TCR-TCR, TCR-HLA and TCR-CMV co-occurrence was scored with hypergeometric tests, and a repertoire-size bias correction was applied to TCR pairs. To estimate false discovery rates, a later analysis permuted the HLA or CMV assignments 20 times. In a later analysis, co-occurring TCRs were grouped using DBSCAN, with TCRdist sequence similarity added in when clustering inside HLA-allele-positive subsets. Co-occurrence clustering excluded repertoires with fewer than 30,000 or more than 120,000 public chains, plus five with anomalous nucleotide sharing. TCRdb mirrors the immuneACCESS table, restricted to in-frame sequences. Some clones are absent from its copies; in checked studies, under half trace to an unresolved V gene, and the reason for the others is unknown. D and trimming were read from the DNA, whereas the V and J calls and clone size are those reported in that table. Within this sample are about 150,000 clones, with 80% of them counted one time only. Clones ranked in the top ten supply around 13% of the sample.

The chain couples TRBV19 to TRBJ1-2; too little of a D gene remains to name it. Input material: PBMCs. This receptor was obtained from a man aged 25 to 40 in good health and CMV-seropositive. The CDR3 region reads CASSITQNGYTF. The DNA sequence is given as TGTGCCAGTAGTATAACCCAGAATGGCTACACCTTC.